This is a list of T cell receptor beta chains from one sample in a study of blood T cell repertoires in COVID-19. TCRdb's copy holds only in-frame clones and misses some; the assay was immunoSEQ multiplex PCR. The repertoire holds over 150,000 clones, with around 82% as singletons. Sequenced: peripheral blood. The receptors were gathered from a man younger than 35 with active or convalescent COVID-19. CDR3s include the opening cysteine and the closing phenylalanine or tryptophan. A D gene is named only where the DNA matches it firmly. Clone sizes are given selectively: once, few, many, or a class where the clone is expanded.

TRBV14	TRBJ1-1	.	once	CASSQAGVMNTEAFF	TGTGCCAGCAGCCAAGCGGGGGTCATGAACACTGAAGCTTTCTTT
TRBV18	TRBJ2-1	TRBD2	few	CASSPTSGSYNEQFF	TGTGCCAGCTCACCGACTAGCGGGTCTTACAATGAGCAGTTCTTC
TRBV4-1	TRBJ2-7	TRBD2	once	CASSQPGLAGEEQYF	TGCGCCAGCAGCCAGCCGGGACTAGCGGGCGAGGAGCAGTACTTC
TRBV29-1	TRBJ1-1	.	.	CSVGGGLGTEAFF	TGCAGCGTTGGGGGGGGACTGGGGACTGAAGCTTTCTTT
TRBV5-6	TRBJ1-2	TRBD1	.	CASSLADRAYYGYTF	TGTGCCAGCAGCTTGGCGGACAGGGCCTACTATGGCTACACCTTC
TRBV12-5	TRBJ1-5	TRBD1	.	CASGSGAGGLMSNQPQHF	TGTGCTAGTGGGTCCGGGGCAGGGGGCTTAATGAGCAATCAGCCCCAGCATTTT
TRBV6-2/TRBV6-3	TRBJ1-5	TRBD1	once	CASSYSGTGLVQPQHF	TGTGCCAGCAGTTACTCCGGGACAGGGCTGGTTCAGCCCCAGCATTTT
TRBV19	TRBJ1-2	TRBD1	few	CASSHAGGRARYGYTF	TGTGCCAGTAGTCATGCAGGGGGCCGGGCTCGCTATGGCTACACCTTC
TRBV29-1	TRBJ2-3	.	.	CSGAVGGRRNTDTQYF	TGCAGCGGTGCCGTTGGAGGGCGGAGAAACACAGATACGCAGTATTTT
TRBV29-1	TRBJ2-7	.	.	CSVGATGGFDEQYF	TGCAGCGTTGGGGCGACGGGGGGCTTCGACGAGCAGTACTTC
TRBV18	TRBJ2-7	TRBD2	.	CASSPRGKAGTSGTYEQYF	TGTGCCAGCTCACCAAGGGGCAAAGCAGGGACTAGCGGCACCTACGAGCAGTACTTC
TRBV15	TRBJ2-3	TRBD2	.	CATSRDTLLAGYTQYF	TGTGCCACCAGCAGAGATACTCTGCTAGCGGGATATACGCAGTATTTT
TRBV9	TRBJ1-5	.	.	CASSAPNSNQPQHF	TGTGCCAGCAGCGCCCCTAATAGCAATCAGCCCCAGCATTTT
TRBV7-9	TRBJ2-7	.	.	CASSPTYPPGEQYF	TGTGCCAGCAGCCCCACCTACCCGCCGGGGGAGCAGTACTTC
TRBV6-4	TRBJ2-5	TRBD1	.	CASSASGTGGETQYF	TGTGCCAGCAGTGCCTCCGGGACAGGGGGAGAGACCCAGTACTTC
TRBV7-2	TRBJ2-3	TRBD2	.	CASSLPTSGNFPDTQYF	TGTGCCAGCAGCTTGCCGACTAGCGGGAATTTCCCAGATACGCAGTATTTT
TRBV27	TRBJ2-3	.	.	CASSLSETDTQYF	TGTGCCAGCAGTTTAAGCGAGACAGATACGCAGTATTTT
TRBV4-3	TRBJ1-2	TRBD1	.	CASSQSRDRVSGYTF	TGCGCCAGCAGCCAAAGCCGGGACAGGGTCTCTGGCTACACCTTC
TRBV25-1	TRBJ2-7	TRBD1	.	CASSESPQGNEQYF	TGTGCCAGCAGTGAATCTCCACAGGGGAACGAGCAGTACTTC
TRBV6-1	TRBJ1-6	TRBD1	.	CASSGDRGDNSPLHF	TGTGCCAGCAGTGGGGACAGGGGCGATAATTCACCCCTCCACTTT
TRBV7-8	TRBJ2-4	.	.	CASSRTGLGKNIQYF	TGTGCCAGCAGCCGAACGGGACTGGGCAAAAACATTCAGTACTTC
TRBV3-1/TRBV3-2	TRBJ2-5	TRBD2	.	CASSQDGLAGGQETQYF	TGTGCCAGCAGCCAAGATGGGCTAGCGGGGGGACAAGAGACCCAGTACTTC
TRBV4-1	TRBJ2-1	.	.	CASSRKWSSYNEQFF	TGCGCCAGCAGCCGGAAGTGGAGCTCCTACAATGAGCAGTTCTTC
TRBV10-3	TRBJ2-7	.	.	CAIQADSYEQYF	TGTGCCATACAAGCGGACTCCTACGAGCAGTACTTC
TRBV6-5	TRBJ2-1	.	.	CASSYRRQLKDEQFF	TGTGCCAGCAGTTACAGACGACAACTGAAGGATGAGCAGTTCTTC
TRBV5-4	TRBJ2-3	.	.	CASSLERTLTDTQYF	TGTGCCAGCAGCTTGGAGCGGACCCTCACAGATACGCAGTATTTT
TRBV11-2	TRBJ2-3	TRBD2	.	CASSVIRASGGWDTQYF	TGTGCCAGCAGCGTCATCAGGGCTAGCGGGGGGTGGGACACGCAGTATTTT
TRBV11-2	TRBJ1-3	.	.	CASSLERSGNTIYF	TGTGCCAGCAGCTTAGAGCGCTCTGGAAACACCATATATTTT
TRBV7-8	TRBJ2-2	.	.	CASSLWQVNTGELFF	TGTGCCAGCAGCTTATGGCAGGTGAACACCGGGGAGCTGTTTTTT
TRBV9	TRBJ2-5	.	.	CASSTQGWQETQYF	TGTGCCAGCAGCACCCAGGGGTGGCAAGAGACCCAGTACTTC
TRBV4-1	TRBJ1-2	.	.	CASSLGVNYGYTF	TGCGCCAGCAGCCTAGGGGTAAACTATGGCTACACCTTC
TRBV6-5	TRBJ1-2	.	once	CASIQTANYGYTF	TGTGCCAGCATTCAGACAGCGAACTATGGCTACACCTTC
TRBV6-4	TRBJ1-6	TRBD1	.	CASSDSTTGGEHSPLHF	TGTGCCAGCAGTGACTCGACGACAGGGGGAGAACATTCACCCCTCCACTTT
TRBV18	TRBJ1-1	.	few	CASSPGAGIQGTEAFF	TGTGCCAGCTCACCAGGGGCGGGGATCCAGGGCACTGAAGCTTTCTTT
TRBV28	TRBJ2-5	TRBD1	.	CASSFRQGASETQYF	TGTGCCAGCAGTTTCCGACAGGGAGCGTCCGAGACCCAGTACTTC
TRBV7-2	TRBJ2-7	TRBD2	.	CASSLVVLANSYEQYF	TGTGCCAGCAGCTTAGTCGTACTAGCGAACTCCTACGAGCAGTACTTC
TRBV5-1	TRBJ2-3	TRBD2	.	CASAVYPSGASTDTQYF	TGCGCCAGCGCCGTCTACCCTAGCGGAGCTAGCACAGATACGCAGTATTTT
TRBV3-1/TRBV3-2	TRBJ2-3	TRBD1	.	CASSQRGLGTDTQYF	TGTGCCAGCAGCCAAAGGGGGCTGGGCACAGATACGCAGTATTTT
TRBV9	TRBJ2-3	.	.	CASSSDPGIHTDTQYF	TGTGCCAGCAGCTCAGACCCCGGGATTCACACAGATACGCAGTATTTT
TRBV7-2	TRBJ1-1	.	.	CASSPAGGTEAFF	TGTGCCAGCAGTCCTGCGGGGGGCACTGAAGCTTTCTTT
TRBV18	TRBJ2-2	TRBD1	.	CASSPFSTRQGDTGELFF	TGTGCCAGCTCACCTTTCTCCACGCGACAGGGAGACACCGGGGAGCTGTTTTTT
TRBV19	TRBJ1-4	.	.	CASSMRGPGGEKLFF	TGTGCCAGTAGTATGCGGGGACCGGGAGGTGAAAAACTGTTTTTT
TRBV19	TRBJ1-1	.	.	CASSIAAVVESTEAFF	TGTGCCAGTAGTATTGCGGCAGTGGTGGAGAGCACTGAAGCTTTCTTT
TRBV10-3	TRBJ2-3	TRBD2	.	CAISALLARDTDTQYF	TGTGCCATCAGTGCCCTACTAGCGAGAGACACAGATACGCAGTATTTT
TRBV9	TRBJ2-2	TRBD2	.	CASSVSTSGGAHTGELFF	TGTGCCAGCAGCGTTTCGACTAGCGGGGGGGCTCACACCGGGGAGCTGTTTTTT